Listed here is a single TCR beta chain. Here immunoSEQ multiplex PCR was the method, and the copy in TCRdb shows in-frame clones only, minus some. The repertoire holds 2.3 million or so clones, with approximately 95% as singletons. Germline V gene data show CDR1 as SEHNR and CDR2 as FQNEAQ (reference sequence). The CDR3 totals 14 residues. V lost 4 bases and J lost 5; bases outside the gene matches: 7. This entry is derived from a study of shared clonotypes between healthy human individuals. This rearrangement joins TRBV7-9 to TRBJ2-5, with 7 bases aligning to TRBD1. The receptor comes from a man between 18 and 29 years old in good health. Some clones in this sample may be carry-over from other donors' samples. Material: naive CD4+ T cells from PBMCs. Subset: CD45RA+ positively selected. The CDR3 DNA reads TGTGCCAGCAGCTGGACAGGTTTCGGGGAGACCCAGTACTTC. Translation gives CASSWTGFGETQYF.